Detailed here is one T cell receptor beta chain. Authors' analysis steps: Estimated nucleated cell counts came from reference gene primer amplification. The method was immunoSEQ multiplex PCR; TCRdb's version includes in-frame clones alone and lacks a portion of them. Clone size and the V and J calls come from that table; the DNA yielded D and trimming. The table shows nearly 250,000 clones, with 82% occurring only once. This entry comes from a study of blood T cell repertoires in COVID-19. For the study at large: Donors in the United States, Italy and Spain gave samples during acute or convalescent COVID-19. PBMCs, B-cell-depleted T cells, or T cells were the source of the cDNA or gDNA that made up the material.

The CDR3 consists of 16 residues. The V end was cut by 5 bases, the J end by 4 bases, with 21 bases between. Looked up from germline, CDR1 is MNHEY and CDR2 is SMNVEV (reference sequence). The sequencing input was peripheral blood. This receptor was obtained from a woman of 80 years or more with acute or convalescent COVID-19. The chain uses TRBV27 and TRBJ2-7; no clear D. In nucleotides, the CDR3 is TGTGCCAGCAGTCCCGGTGCAGCCGCGGCTATTTACGAGCAGTACTTC. It is translated as CASSPGAAAAIYEQYF.